A single sample gave rise to the 27 T cell receptor beta chains below, sequenced in a study of blood T cell repertoires in COVID-19. The protocol was immunoSEQ multiplex PCR, while the TCRdb copy is restricted to in-frame clones and leaves out a portion. The sample carries about half a million clones, 75% to 90% recorded once. Sequenced input: peripheral blood. Receptors originate from a man younger than 35 with COVID-19, enrolled during active disease.

V and J are TRBV5-1 and TRBJ1-2; 8 bases map to TRBD1. CDR3 length: 13 amino acids. CDR1 is SGHRS and CDR2 is YFSETQ in the germline V gene. V trimming: 4 bases; J trimming: 2 bases; junction bases outside the gene matches: 1. The chain's CDR3 is CASSNRGNYGYTF. The CDR3 coding sequence is TGCGCCAGCAGCAACAGGGGGAACTATGGCTACACCTTC.

This clone was observed a handful of times. This chain joins TRBV6-5 and TRBJ1-2; 10 nucleotides align to TRBD1. Germline V lookup: CDR1 MNHEY, CDR2 SVGAGI. This CDR3 contains 15 residues. After removal of 0 bases from V and 5 bases from J, the junction contained 3 bases not matched to a gene. The CDR3 region has the DNA TGTGCCAGCAGTTACTCGGGACAGGGGAAATATGGCTACACCTTC. Its protein is CASSYSGQGKYGYTF.

The chain recombines TRBV2 with TRBJ2-5; TRBD1 agrees at 7 bases. Germline trimming cut 6 bases from V and 1 base from J; bases unmatched to any gene: 2. CDR1 is SNHLY and CDR2 is FYNNEI in the germline V gene. The CDR3 sequence is 13 residues long. The CDR3 loop reads CASRRDSQETQYF. CDR3 nucleotides: TGTGCCAGCAGACGGGACAGCCAAGAGACCCAGTACTTC.

The rearrangement joins TRBV6-4 to TRBJ1-6, with 7 bases fitting TRBD1. The CDR3 covers 15 residues. Trimming cost V 5 bases and J 7 bases; bases outside gene matches: 8. Germline assignment: CDR1 MRHNA and CDR2 SNTAGT. CDR3 residues: CASSSEQGLNSPLHF. DNA for the CDR3: TGTGCCAGCAGTTCCGAACAGGGGCTCAATTCACCCCTCCACTTT.

The chain employs TRBV11-3 and TRBJ1-5; D is undetermined. Per the germline V gene, CDR1 is SGHNT and CDR2 is YENEEA. V shed 7 bases and J shed 7 bases, with 23 bases lying between them. The CDR3 loop spans 16 amino acids. The CDR3, as DNA: TGTGCCAGCACCCAAATGCGGCCGATGCTTCTCCAGCCCCAGCATTTT. Its protein product is CASTQMRPMLLQPQHF. Based on the CDR3 plus reference TRBV11-3 and TRBJ1-5, the full variable domain is EAGVVQSPRYKIIEKKQPVAFWCNPISGHNTLYWYLQNLGQGPELLIRYENEEAVDDSQLPKDRFSAERLKGVDSTLKIQPAELGDSAVYLCASTQMRPMLLQPQHFGDGTRLSIL.

The chain's CDR3 is CASSSRDKGVHEQYF. The CDR3, as DNA: TGCGCCAGCAGCTCCCGGGACAAGGGGGTCCACGAGCAGTACTTC. The rearrangement joins TRBV5-1 to TRBJ2-7, with D possibly TRBD1 on 6 matching bases. The V end lost 3 bases, the J end lost 5 bases, and 18 bases lay between the germline ends. Germline CDR1 SGHRS, CDR2 YFSETQ. The CDR3 has 15 residues. Supplemented by reference TRBV5-1 and TRBJ2-7, the full variable domain reads KAGVTQTPRYLIKTRGQQVTLSCSPISGHRSVSWYQQTPGQGLQFLFEYFSETQRNKGNFPGRFSGRQFSNSRSEMNVSTLELGDSALYLCASSSRDKGVHEQYFGPGTRLTVT.

The CDR3 region is CASSPPERSTEAFF. As DNA, the CDR3 is TGTGCCAGCAGTCCCCCAGAGAGGAGCACTGAAGCTTTCTTT. The rearrangement joins TRBV6-5 to TRBJ1-1; D is unresolved. CDR1 and CDR2 (germline): MNHEY, SVGAGI. This CDR3 spans 14 amino acids. Trimming took off 5 bases at V and 4 bases at J, with 14 bases between the two ends.

A few counts support this clone. The gene calls are TRBV4-1 and TRBJ1-3; no firm D call. The CDR3 loop spans 19 amino acids. Trimming shortened V by 1 base and J by 0 bases, and 19 bases separated the two germline ends. CDR1 and CDR2 from the germline V gene are MGHRA and YSYEKL. The CDR3 loop reads CASSQVTGGSSYSGNTIYF. DNA of the CDR3: TGCGCCAGCAGCCAAGTAACCGGTGGGAGTTCTTACTCTGGAAACACCATATATTTT.

This clone has more than one count but fewer than ten. V and J are TRBV6-5 and TRBJ1-2; no clear D gene. This CDR3 is built from 14 residues. The V end lost 0 bases, the J end lost 6 bases, and 11 bases lay between the germline ends. Germline V gene lookup returns CDR1 MNHEY and CDR2 SVGAGI. The DNA for the CDR3 is TGTGCCAGCAGTTACTCGGGCAGAAGTCATGGCTACACCTTC. Residues: CASSYSGRSHGYTF.

The chain is built from TRBV7-9 and TRBJ2-7; D possibly corresponds to TRBD1 (5 bases). Germline-derived CDR1 and CDR2 are SEHNR and FQNEAQ (reference sequence). Trimming removed 0 bases at V and 2 bases at J, with 14 bases between. This CDR3 comprises 16 residues. CDR3 amino acids: CASSLAKAGQTYEQYF. DNA of the CDR3: TGTGCCAGCAGCTTAGCTAAGGCAGGACAAACCTACGAGCAGTACTTC.

This sequence joins TRBV20-1 and TRBJ1-1; possibly TRBD1 for D (5 bases). The germline V and J ends were trimmed by 4 bases and 10 bases, with 10 bases remaining between them. The CDR3 runs 10 residues. Per germline, CDR1 DFQATT and CDR2 SNEGSKA (reference sequence). CDR3 DNA sequence: TGCAGTGCTACCCAAGGGGCAGCTTTCTTT. Amino acid sequence: CSATQGAAFF.

This chain joins TRBV11-3 and TRBJ2-1; 15 bases map to TRBD2. Germline loops: CDR1 SGHNT, CDR2 YENEEA. The CDR3 loop spans 16 amino acids. The V gene end was trimmed by 5 bases and the J gene end by 9 bases; junction bases not matched to a gene: 8. The CDR3 spells CASSPWTSGGDVEQFF. The DNA for the CDR3 is TGTGCCAGCAGCCCGTGGACTAGCGGGGGGGATGTTGAGCAGTTCTTC.

In regard to this clone: An end of the junction differs from the germline gene, which may be a read error. At the DNA level, this CDR3 is encoded by other sequences in the same sample as well. The chain combines TRBV5-5 with TRBJ1-6, with D uncertain. Germline V lookup: CDR1 SGHKS, CDR2 YYEKEE (reference sequence). There are 15 residues in the CDR3. CDR3 nucleotide sequence: TGTGCCAGCAGCTTGGACAGACGGGGTAATTCACCTCTCCACTTT. This gives the protein CASSLDRRGNSPLHF.

J is TRBJ1-2 and V is TRBV24-1; D ambiguous. V dropped 4 bases and J dropped 7 bases, with 12 bases sitting between them. The CDR3 runs to 13 residues. The germline V gene has CDR1 KGHDR and CDR2 SFDVKD. The CDR3 loop reads CATSDYRSAGYTF. Written as DNA, the CDR3 is TGTGCCACCAGTGACTATCGGAGTGCTGGCTACACCTTC.

This clone was seen just once. V and J are TRBV18 and TRBJ2-7; perhaps TRBD1 as D (6 bases). CDR3 length: 16 amino acids. V was shortened by 1 base and J by 2 bases, with 15 bases between the two germline ends. The germline V gene encodes CDR1 KGHSH and CDR2 LQKENI. CDR3 nucleotides: TGTGCCAGCTCACCACTCAAACGGACAGAGACCTACGAGCAGTACTTC. Translated, it gives CASSPLKRTETYEQYF. Based on the CDR3 plus reference TRBV18 and TRBJ2-7, the full variable domain is NAGVMQNPRHLVRRRGQEARLRCSPMKGHSHVYWYRQLPEEGLKFMVYLQKENIIDESGMPKERFSAEFPKEGPSILRIQQVVRGDSAAYFCASSPLKRTETYEQYFGPGTRLTVT.

The rearrangement uses TRBV11-3 and TRBJ2-7, with 8 bases identical to TRBD2. In germline, CDR1 is SGHNT, CDR2 YENEEA. V was pared by 5 bases and J by 0 bases, with 9 bases of the junction left unmatched. This CDR3 is built from 16 residues. The CDR3 loop reads CASSPREGRSSYEQYF. CDR3 nucleotide sequence: TGTGCCAGCAGCCCCCGGGAGGGAAGAAGCTCCTACGAGCAGTACTTC.

The chain carries TRBV3-1 (or the pseudogene TRBV3-2) and TRBJ1-1; a weak D match, TRBD1 (6 bases). CDR3 length equals 14 residues. Germline V gene data show CDR1 as LGHDT and CDR2 as YNNKEL (reference sequence). V lost 2 bases, J lost 0 bases, and 7 bases lay in between. The CDR3 bases are TGTGCCAGCAGCCAACAGGGGCTGAACACTGAAGCTTTCTTT. As protein: CASSQQGLNTEAFF.

The gene calls are TRBV6-5 and TRBJ1-3, with D unclear. Trimming removed 6 bases from V and 0 bases from J, with 12 bases in between. CDR3 length: 15 residues. Germline lookup yields CDR1 MNHEY and CDR2 SVGAGI. DNA of the CDR3: TGTGCCAGCAGACCCCAGGCGTACTCTGGAAACACCATATATTTT. The encoded protein is CASRPQAYSGNTIYF.

This clone was found once. CDR3 nucleotide sequence: TGCGCCAGCAGCCCCTCCGGGACCGGGGAGCTGTTTTTT. Translation gives CASSPSGTGELFF. This chain connects TRBV5-1 to TRBJ2-2; D is unresolved. Germline-derived CDR1 and CDR2 are SGHRS and YFSETQ. The CDR3 runs to 13 residues. V lost 4 bases and J lost 5, with 9 bases in between. Filled out from reference TRBV5-1 and TRBJ2-2, the complete variable domain reads KAGVTQTPRYLIKTRGQQVTLSCSPISGHRSVSWYQQTPGQGLQFLFEYFSETQRNKGNFPGRFSGRQFSNSRSEMNVSTLELGDSALYLCASSPSGTGELFFGEGSRLTVL.

This chain connects TRBV27 to TRBJ1-2; 9 bases are a match to TRBD1. J lost 3 bases, V lost 6 bases, and 8 bases had no gene match. This CDR3 comprises 15 residues. The germline V gene has CDR1 MNHEY and CDR2 SMNVEV (reference sequence). In nucleotides, the CDR3 is TGTGCCAGCAGCAGGAACAGGGGGCGCGACTATGGCTACACCTTC. Translated: CASSRNRGRDYGYTF.

V gene TRBV5-1 combines with J gene TRBJ2-7, with unresolved D. The V gene's germline CDR1 is SGHRS and CDR2 YFSETQ. The CDR3 consists of 13 residues. V shed 1 base and J shed 1 base, with 6 bases lying between them. The CDR3 is CASSLIGSYEQYF. DNA of the CDR3: TGCGCCAGCAGCTTGATCGGGTCCTACGAGCAGTACTTC. Variable domain in full (rest from reference TRBV5-1 and TRBJ2-7): KAGVTQTPRYLIKTRGQQVTLSCSPISGHRSVSWYQQTPGQGLQFLFEYFSETQRNKGNFPGRFSGRQFSNSRSEMNVSTLELGDSALYLCASSLIGSYEQYFGPGTRLTVT.

The chain links TRBV7-2 to TRBJ2-1; D perhaps matches TRBD1 (7 bases). In germline, CDR1 is SGHTA, CDR2 FQGNSA. The CDR3 totals 16 residues. V was clipped by 5 bases and J by 0 bases, with 14 bases between them. The DNA for the CDR3 is TGTGCCAGCAGCACTCAGGGGGGCCTCTCCTACAATGAGCAGTTCTTC. Its protein is CASSTQGGLSYNEQFF.

This clone was observed once. V is TRBV5-4 and J is TRBJ2-7, with 7 positions matching TRBD1. J lost 2 bases, V lost 0 bases, and 5 bases had no gene match. The CDR3 has 15 residues. Per germline, CDR1 SGHNT and CDR2 YYREEE (reference sequence). The CDR3 DNA reads as TGTGCCAGCAGCTTGGAAGTTGGGACAGCCTACGAGCAGTACTTC. Residues: CASSLEVGTAYEQYF.

The chain employs TRBV5-5 and TRBJ1-2, with a weak D call TRBD1 (6 bases). Trimming took off 4 bases at V and 0 bases at J, with 16 bases between the two ends. Germline assignment: CDR1 SGHKS and CDR2 YYEKEE (reference sequence). The CDR3 length is 16 residues. CDR3 sequence reads: CASSKNDRLANYGYTF. The CDR3, as DNA: TGTGCCAGCAGCAAAAACGACAGGTTGGCTAACTATGGCTACACCTTC.

The V call is TRBV4-1, the J call TRBJ1-6; weak D call: TRBD1 (5 bases). This CDR3 is built from 18 residues. The V gene's germline CDR1 is MGHRA and CDR2 YSYEKL. Trimming took off 3 bases at V and 0 bases at J, with 15 bases between the two ends. In nucleotides, the CDR3 is TGCGCCAGCAGCCAGGGCAGGGCTCGGAGCTCCTATAATTCACCCCTCCACTTT. Protein product: CASSQGRARSSYNSPLHF.

The chain carries TRBV5-1 and TRBJ2-7, with D perhaps TRBD2 (6 bases). The CDR3 contains 14 residues. The germline V gene encodes CDR1 SGHRS and CDR2 YFSETQ. V lost 5 bases to trimming and J lost 0 bases, with 12 bases between them. The DNA of the CDR3 is TGCGCCAGCAGGAATAGCGGAAGCTCCTACGAGCAGTACTTC. Translating gives CASRNSGSSYEQYF.

This chain connects TRBV5-5 to TRBJ2-7; D not resolved. V was pared by 0 bases and J by 2 bases, with 9 bases between. Per germline, CDR1 SGHKS and CDR2 YYEKEE (reference sequence). CDR3 length: 14 residues. This CDR3 is CASSLAHRAYEQYF. The CDR3 region has the DNA TGTGCCAGCAGCTTGGCCCATAGAGCCTACGAGCAGTACTTC. The variable domain in full, completed from reference TRBV5-5 and TRBJ2-7, reads DAGVTQSPTHLIKTRGQQVTLRCSPISGHKSVSWYQQVLGQGPQFIFQYYEKEERGRGNFPDRFSARQFPNYSSELNVNALLLGDSALYLCASSLAHRAYEQYFGPGTRLTVT.